This T cell receptor (beta chain) was sequenced during a study of cytomegalovirus exposure and HLA in healthy donors. Study summary: Around 80 million unique TCR sequences came from HLA-typed donors in an early release.

The CDR3 loop spans 14 amino acids. CDR1 and CDR2 from the germline V gene are LNHDA and SQIVND (reference sequence). Trimming took 5 bases from V and 3 from J; bases not matched to a gene: 3. This PCR relied on a set of 60 Vbeta primers and 13 Jbeta primers. TCRdb's table, derived via immunoSEQ multiplex PCR, lists solely in-frame clones and lacks some. The sample comprises approximately 190,000 clones, about 84% of which are singletons, and 12% to 15% rests with the top ten. The sequence came from a woman younger than 45 in good health and CMV-seropositive. Sequencing was performed on PBMCs. The chain uses TRBV19 and TRBJ2-3, with 9 bases aligning to TRBD1. CDR3 sequence: CASSVGQGTDTQYF. For the CDR3, the DNA is TGTGCCAGTAGTGTTGGACAGGGGACAGATACGCAGTATTTT.